Shown below are 10 T cell receptor beta chains from a single sample sequenced in a study of blood T cell repertoires in COVID-19. Only in-frame clones appear in the TCRdb table, and some are missing; sequencing was by immunoSEQ multiplex PCR. This sample has approximately 44,000 clones, with roughly 90% found just once. The source material was peripheral blood. The receptors here all came from a woman at least 80 years old with acute or convalescent COVID-19.

This rearrangement joins TRBV5-6 to TRBJ2-3; 13 nucleotides agree with TRBD2. CDR1 SGHDT and CDR2 YYEEEE come from the germline V gene. This CDR3 has 17 amino acids. The V and J ends lost 4 bases and 2 bases, in that order; junction bases with no gene match: 7. The CDR3 spells CASSVTTSGGPTDTQYF. CDR3 nucleotide sequence: TGTGCCAGCAGCGTCACGACTAGCGGGGGGCCCACAGATACGCAGTATTTT.

The chain uses TRBV19 and TRBJ1-4; D may be TRBD1 (6 bases). Trimming stripped 4 bases from V and 4 bases from J, with 13 bases between. The germline V gene has CDR1 LNHDA and CDR2 SQIVND (reference sequence). The CDR3 runs to 15 residues. In nucleotides, the CDR3 is TGTGCCAGTAGTACCGGACAGTCACTTAATGAAAAACTGTTTTTT. This gives the protein CASSTGQSLNEKLFF.

The chain joins TRBV24-1 to TRBJ2-7; no clear D gene. From germline, CDR1 is KGHDR and CDR2 SFDVKD. The CDR3 spans 13 residues. Trimming shortened V by 3 bases and J by 3 bases, and 8 bases separated the two germline ends. The CDR3 sequence: CATSDPKFYEQYF. Here the CDR3 DNA reads TGTGCCACCAGTGATCCAAAATTCTACGAGCAGTACTTC.

The rearrangement joins TRBV5-1 to TRBJ2-1, with 13 bases matching TRBD2. The CDR3 is 14 amino acids. V lost 4 bases to trimming and J lost 15 bases; unmatched junction nucleotides: 10. Per germline, CDR1 SGHRS and CDR2 YFSETQ. The CDR3 loop is CASSVTSGGRLRFF. CDR3 in DNA: TGCGCCAGCAGCGTGACTAGCGGGGGGCGGTTGCGGTTCTTC.

The chain carries TRBV19 and TRBJ1-1, with D possibly TRBD1 on 5 matching bases. Trimming shortened V by 0 bases and J by 5 bases, and 10 bases separated the two germline ends. The CDR3 loop spans 14 amino acids. Germline CDR1 LNHDA, CDR2 SQIVND (reference sequence). The CDR3 coding sequence is TGTGCCAGTAGTATAGATGGCAGGGCGACTGAAGCTTTCTTT. It is translated as CASSIDGRATEAFF.

The chain uses TRBV28 and TRBJ2-4, with D maybe TRBD1 (6 bases). CDR1 is MDHEN and CDR2 is SYDVKM in the germline V gene. The V end was cut by 5 bases, the J end by 3 bases, with 14 bases between. There are 15 residues in the CDR3. The DNA for the CDR3 is TGTGCCAGCAGTCCCCGGGGCAGGGGCAAAAACATTCAGTACTTC. Protein product: CASSPRGRGKNIQYF.

This chain links TRBV24-1 with TRBJ2-2; a weak D match, TRBD2 (6 bases). Germline-derived CDR1 and CDR2 are KGHDR and SFDVKD. V lost 3 bases to trimming and J lost 5 bases, with 15 bases between them. The CDR3 is 16 amino acids. As DNA, the CDR3 is TGTGCCACCAGTGATCGGACACTGGGGGGTACCGGGGAGCTGTTTTTT. Translating gives CATSDRTLGGTGELFF.

This clone was found a few times. The V call is TRBV9, the J call TRBJ2-1; 14 nucleotides line up with TRBD2. The CDR3 is 15 amino acids. The trim removed 3 bases at V and 10 bases at J, leaving 6 bases unmatched. Germline CDR1 and CDR2: SGDLS and YYNGEE. CDR3 region: CASSETSGGAREQFF. The CDR3 DNA follows: TGTGCCAGCAGCGAGACTAGCGGGGGGGCACGCGAGCAGTTCTTC. The variable domain in full, completed from reference TRBV9 and TRBJ2-1, reads DSGVTQTPKHLITATGQRVTLRCSPRSGDLSVYWYQQSLDQGLQFLIQYYNGEERAKGNILERFSAQQFPDLHSELNLSSLELGDSALYFCASSETSGGAREQFFGPGTRLTVL.

The chain has TRBV7-9 and TRBJ2-6; TRBD2 agrees at 14 bases. Trimming removed 3 bases from V and 3 bases from J; junction bases left unmatched: 4. This CDR3 comprises 18 residues. In germline, CDR1 is SEHNR, CDR2 FQNEAQ (reference sequence). CDR3 residues: CASSLTSGGADGANVLTF. For the CDR3, the DNA is TGTGCCAGCAGCTTGACTAGCGGGGGGGCCGATGGGGCCAACGTCCTGACTTTC.

V usage is TRBV10-1 and J usage is TRBJ2-1; 10 bases map to TRBD2. This CDR3 region has 19 residues. J gave up 8 bases and V 6 bases, and 22 bases lay outside the gene matches. Germline V gene data show CDR1 as WNHNN and CDR2 as SYGVQD (reference sequence). In nucleotides, the CDR3 is TGCGCCAGCAGGGAGAGGCTCCCTTGGAGGCTAGCGGGAGACCATGAGCAGTTCTTC. Translating gives CASRERLPWRLAGDHEQFF.